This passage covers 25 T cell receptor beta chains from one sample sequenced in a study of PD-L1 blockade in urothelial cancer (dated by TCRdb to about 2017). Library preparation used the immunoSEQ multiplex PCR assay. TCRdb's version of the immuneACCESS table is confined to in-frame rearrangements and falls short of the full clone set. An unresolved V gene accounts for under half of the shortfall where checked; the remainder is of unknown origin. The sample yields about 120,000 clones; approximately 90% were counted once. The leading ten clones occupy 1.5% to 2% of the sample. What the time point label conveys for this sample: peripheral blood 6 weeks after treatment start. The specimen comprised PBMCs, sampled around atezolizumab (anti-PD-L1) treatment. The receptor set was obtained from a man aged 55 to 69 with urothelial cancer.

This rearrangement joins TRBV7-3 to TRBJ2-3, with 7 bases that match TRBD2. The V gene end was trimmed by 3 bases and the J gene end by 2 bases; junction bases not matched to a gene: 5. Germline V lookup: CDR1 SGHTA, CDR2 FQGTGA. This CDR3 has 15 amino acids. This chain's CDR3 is CASSLGAGPTDTQYF. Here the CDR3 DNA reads TGTGCCAGCAGCTTGGGAGCGGGGCCCACAGATACGCAGTATTTT. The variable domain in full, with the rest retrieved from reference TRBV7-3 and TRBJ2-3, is GAGVSQTPSNKVTEKGKYVELRCDPISGHTALYWYRQSLGQGPEFLIYFQGTGAADDSGLPNDRFFAVRPEGSVSTLKIQRTERGDSAVYLCASSLGAGPTDTQYFGPGTRLTVL.

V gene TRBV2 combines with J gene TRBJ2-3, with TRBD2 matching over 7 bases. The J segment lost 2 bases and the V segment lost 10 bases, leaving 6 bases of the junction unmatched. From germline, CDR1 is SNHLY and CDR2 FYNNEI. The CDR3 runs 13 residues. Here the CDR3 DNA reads TGTGCCACAGGACTAGAGCTCACAGATACGCAGTATTTT. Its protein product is CATGLELTDTQYF.

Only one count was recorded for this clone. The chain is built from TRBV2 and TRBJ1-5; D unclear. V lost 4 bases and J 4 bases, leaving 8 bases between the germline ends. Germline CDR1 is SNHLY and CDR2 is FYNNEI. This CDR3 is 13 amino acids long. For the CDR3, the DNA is TGTGCCAGCAGTGGGGCCCTTAATCAGCCCCAGCATTTT. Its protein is CASSGALNQPQHF.

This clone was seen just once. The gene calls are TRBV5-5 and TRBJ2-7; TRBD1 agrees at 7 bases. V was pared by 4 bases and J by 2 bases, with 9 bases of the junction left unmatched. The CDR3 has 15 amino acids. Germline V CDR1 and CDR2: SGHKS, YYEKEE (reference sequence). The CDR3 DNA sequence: TGTGCCAGCAGCGCCCGACAGGGTGCGACCTACGAGCAGTACTTC. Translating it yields CASSARQGATYEQYF.

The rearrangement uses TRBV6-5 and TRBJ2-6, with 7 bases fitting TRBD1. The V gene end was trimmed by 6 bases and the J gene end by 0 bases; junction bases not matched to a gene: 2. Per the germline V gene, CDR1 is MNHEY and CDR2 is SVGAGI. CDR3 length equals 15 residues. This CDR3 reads CASRPGGSGANVLTF. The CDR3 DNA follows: TGTGCCAGCAGACCAGGGGGCTCTGGGGCCAACGTCCTGACTTTC.

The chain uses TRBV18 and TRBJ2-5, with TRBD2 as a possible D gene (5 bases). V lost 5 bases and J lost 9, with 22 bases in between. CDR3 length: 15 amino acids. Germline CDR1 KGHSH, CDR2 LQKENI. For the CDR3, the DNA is TGTGCCAGCTCAGAGAACGCGGGCACCCAGGCGGCCCAGTACTTC. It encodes CASSENAGTQAAQYF.

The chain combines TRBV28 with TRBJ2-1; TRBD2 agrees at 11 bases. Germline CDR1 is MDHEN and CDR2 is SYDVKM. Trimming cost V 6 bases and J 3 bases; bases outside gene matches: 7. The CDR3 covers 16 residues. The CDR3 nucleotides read TGTGCCAGCAGCTTCGTGGGACTAGCGGACTACAATGAGCAGTTCTTC. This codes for CASSFVGLADYNEQFF.

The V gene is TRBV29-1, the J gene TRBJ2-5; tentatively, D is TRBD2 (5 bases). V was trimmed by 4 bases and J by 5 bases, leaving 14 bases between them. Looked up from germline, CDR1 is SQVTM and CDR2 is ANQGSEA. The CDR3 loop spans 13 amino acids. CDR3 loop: CSVASSSGETQYF. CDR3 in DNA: TGCAGCGTTGCTAGCTCGTCCGGGGAGACCCAGTACTTC.

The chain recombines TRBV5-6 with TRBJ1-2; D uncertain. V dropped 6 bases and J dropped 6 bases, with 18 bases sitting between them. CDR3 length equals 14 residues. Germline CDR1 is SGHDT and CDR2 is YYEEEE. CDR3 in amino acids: CASNARWSSNGYTF. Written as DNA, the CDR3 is TGTGCCAGCAACGCCCGCTGGAGTTCAAATGGCTACACCTTC.

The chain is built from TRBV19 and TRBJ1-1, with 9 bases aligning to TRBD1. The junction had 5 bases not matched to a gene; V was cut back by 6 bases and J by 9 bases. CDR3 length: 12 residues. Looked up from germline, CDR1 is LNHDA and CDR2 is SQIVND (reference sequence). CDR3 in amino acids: CASRGDRAQAFF. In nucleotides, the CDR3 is TGTGCCAGTAGAGGGGACAGGGCTCAAGCTTTCTTT.

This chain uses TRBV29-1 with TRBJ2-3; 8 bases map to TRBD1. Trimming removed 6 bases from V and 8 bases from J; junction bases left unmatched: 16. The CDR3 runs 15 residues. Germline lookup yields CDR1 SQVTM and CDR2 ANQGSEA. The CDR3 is CSVEADRVSLGTQYF. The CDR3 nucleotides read TGCAGCGTAGAGGCGGACAGGGTGTCCTTGGGTACGCAGTATTTT.

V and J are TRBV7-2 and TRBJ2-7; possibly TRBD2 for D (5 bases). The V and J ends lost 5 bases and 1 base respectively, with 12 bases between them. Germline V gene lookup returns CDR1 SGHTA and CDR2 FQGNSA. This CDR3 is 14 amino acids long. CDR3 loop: CASSPLGESYEQYF. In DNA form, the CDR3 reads TGTGCCAGCAGCCCCCTGGGAGAATCCTACGAGCAGTACTTC.

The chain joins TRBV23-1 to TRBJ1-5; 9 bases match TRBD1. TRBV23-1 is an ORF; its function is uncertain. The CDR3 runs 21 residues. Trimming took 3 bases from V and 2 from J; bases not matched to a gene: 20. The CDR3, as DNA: TGCGCCAGCAGTCAGGGAGGGACAGGGTGGTTGGCCGTACTTGGCAATCAGCCCCAGCATTTT. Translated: CASSQGGTGWLAVLGNQPQHF.

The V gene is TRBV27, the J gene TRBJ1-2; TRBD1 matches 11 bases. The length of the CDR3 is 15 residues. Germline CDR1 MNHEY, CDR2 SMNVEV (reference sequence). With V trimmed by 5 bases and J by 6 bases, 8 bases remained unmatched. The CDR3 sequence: CASSQTGTGGNGYTF. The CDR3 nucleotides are TGTGCCAGCAGTCAGACCGGGACAGGGGGGAATGGCTACACCTTC.

The CDR3 region has the DNA TGTGCCAGCAGTCGGATGGCGGACAGGGGAGAGACCCAGTACTTC. This codes for CASSRMADRGETQYF. The gene calls are TRBV28 and TRBJ2-5, with 9 positions matching TRBD1. The germline CDR1 and CDR2 sequences are MDHEN and SYDVKM. J lost 4 bases, V lost 5 bases, and 8 bases had no gene match. The CDR3 consists of 15 residues.

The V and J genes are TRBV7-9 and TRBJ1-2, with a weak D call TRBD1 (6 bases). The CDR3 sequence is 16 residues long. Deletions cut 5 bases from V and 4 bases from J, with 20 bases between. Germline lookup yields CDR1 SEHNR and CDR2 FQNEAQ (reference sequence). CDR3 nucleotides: TGTGCCAGCAGCCATGGTACGGGGGGGCAGGGCTATGGCTACACCTTC. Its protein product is CASSHGTGGQGYGYTF.

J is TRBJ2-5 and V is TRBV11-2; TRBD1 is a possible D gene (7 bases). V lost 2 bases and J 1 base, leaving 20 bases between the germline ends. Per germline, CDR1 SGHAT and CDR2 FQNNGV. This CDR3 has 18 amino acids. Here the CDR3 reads CASSLPPGSQGGQETQYF. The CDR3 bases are TGTGCCAGCAGCTTACCGCCCGGGTCCCAGGGGGGCCAAGAGACCCAGTACTTC.

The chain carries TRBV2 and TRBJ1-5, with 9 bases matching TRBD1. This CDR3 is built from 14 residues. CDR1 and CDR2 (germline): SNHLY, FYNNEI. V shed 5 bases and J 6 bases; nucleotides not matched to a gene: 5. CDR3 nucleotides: TGTGCCAGCAGTACAGGGGGCCCACGTCAGCCCCAGCATTTT. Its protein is CASSTGGPRQPQHF. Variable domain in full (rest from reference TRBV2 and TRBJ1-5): EPEVTQTPSHQVTQMGQEVILRCVPISNHLYFYWYRQILGQKVEFLVSFYNNEISEKSEIFDDQFSVERPDGSNFTLKIRSTKLEDSAMYFCASSTGGPRQPQHFGDGTRLSIL.

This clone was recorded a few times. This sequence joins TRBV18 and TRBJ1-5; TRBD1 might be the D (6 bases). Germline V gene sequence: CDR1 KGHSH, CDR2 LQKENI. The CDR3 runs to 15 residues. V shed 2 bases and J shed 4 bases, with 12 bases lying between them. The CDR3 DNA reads TGTGCCAGCTCACCAAACGGACAGATAAATCAGCCCCAGCATTTT. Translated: CASSPNGQINQPQHF.

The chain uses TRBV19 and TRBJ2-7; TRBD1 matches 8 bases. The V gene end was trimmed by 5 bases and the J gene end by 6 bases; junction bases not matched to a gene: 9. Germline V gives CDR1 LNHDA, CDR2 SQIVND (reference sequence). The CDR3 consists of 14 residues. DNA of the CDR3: TGTGCCAGTAGTCCAGGACAGGGATCGGCCGAGCAGTACTTC. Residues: CASSPGQGSAEQYF.

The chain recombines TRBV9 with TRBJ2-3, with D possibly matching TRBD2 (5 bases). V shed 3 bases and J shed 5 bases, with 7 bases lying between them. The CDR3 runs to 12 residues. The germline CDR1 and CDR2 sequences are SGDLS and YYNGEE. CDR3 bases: TGTGCCAGCAGCGACCGGGGAGATACGCAGTATTTT. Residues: CASSDRGDTQYF.

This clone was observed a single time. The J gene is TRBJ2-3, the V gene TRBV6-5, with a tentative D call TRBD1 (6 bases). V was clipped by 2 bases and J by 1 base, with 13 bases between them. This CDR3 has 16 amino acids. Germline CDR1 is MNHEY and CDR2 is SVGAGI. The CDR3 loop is CASSYEQGLGTDTQYF. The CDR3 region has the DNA TGTGCCAGCAGTTACGAGCAGGGGCTCGGCACAGATACGCAGTATTTT.

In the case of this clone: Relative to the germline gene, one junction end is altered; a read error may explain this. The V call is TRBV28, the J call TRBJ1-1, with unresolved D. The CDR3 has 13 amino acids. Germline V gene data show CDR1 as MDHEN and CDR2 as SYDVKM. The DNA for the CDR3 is TGTGCCAGCAGTTTCGTGTCCCCGAGCAAAAACGTTTTT. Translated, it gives CASSFVSPSKNVF.

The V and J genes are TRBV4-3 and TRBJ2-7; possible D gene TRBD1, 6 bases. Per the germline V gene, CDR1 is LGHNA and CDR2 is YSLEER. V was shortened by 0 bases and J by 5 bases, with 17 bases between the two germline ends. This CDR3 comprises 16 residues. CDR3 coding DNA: TGCGCCAGCAGCCAAGAACTATGGGGACATTCGGACGAGCAGTACTTC. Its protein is CASSQELWGHSDEQYF.

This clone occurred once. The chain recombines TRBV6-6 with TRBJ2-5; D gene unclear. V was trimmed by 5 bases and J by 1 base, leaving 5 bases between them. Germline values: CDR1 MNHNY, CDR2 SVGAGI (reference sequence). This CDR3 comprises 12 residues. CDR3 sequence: CASSPSQETQYF. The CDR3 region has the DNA TGTGCCAGCAGTCCCAGCCAAGAGACCCAGTACTTC.